This TCR beta chain was recorded in a study of blood T cell repertoires in COVID-19. The overall study: In each case, the material was cDNA or gDNA derived from T cells, B-cell-depleted T cells, or PBMCs.

Sequencing used immunoSEQ multiplex PCR; TCRdb keeps in-frame clones, though not all of them. In the table there are about 250,000 clones, 70% to 90% of which are singletons. Only one count was recorded for this clone. Those who participated ranged in age from about 18 to 95 years and resided in about two dozen US areas. Participants' reported clinical history set cohort assignment. For recovered donors of Cohort 3, there were two negative PCRs, clearance, or symptom resolution. This clonotype was sampled from a man in his forties who had recovered from COVID-19. The sequencing sample was made of PBMCs or T cells enriched from blood (not recorded which).

The CDR3 DNA follows: TGTGCCTGGAGTGTGTCCGGGGGTCACGGCAATCAGCCCCAGCATTTT. Translated, it gives CAWSVSGGHGNQPQHF. The gene calls are TRBV30 and TRBJ1-5; maybe TRBD1 (5 bases). The CDR3 has 16 residues. CDR1 is GTSNPN and CDR2 is SVGIG in the germline V gene (reference sequence). V lost 0 bases and J 2 bases, leaving 14 bases between the germline ends.